The rows below give T cell receptor beta chains drawn from one sample of a study of OX40 agonist ivuxolimab in advanced cancers. The protocol was immunoSEQ multiplex PCR, while the TCRdb copy is restricted to in-frame clones and leaves out a portion. The table lists approximately 27,000 clones, around three quarters of them singletons. The sequencing used CD4+ or CD8+ T cells sorted from blood, collected in a trial of the OX40 agonist ivuxolimab. Source of these receptors: an adult with an advanced solid tumor such as melanoma, head and neck, liver or kidney cancer. The CDR3 runs from the conserved cysteine through the conserved F or W. D genes are given only for firm matches. Size is stated for part of the rows, as once, few or many counts, or as a class when the clone is expanded.

j_gene: TRBJ1-2; v_gene: TRBV10-2; abundance: NA; len: 15; d_gene: TRBD1; CDR3aa: CASSEWDSLSYGYTF; CDR3nt: TGCGCCAGCAGTGAGTGGGACAGTCTTTCCTATGGCTACACCTTC
j_gene: TRBJ2-7; v_gene: TRBV5-6; abundance: NA; len: 14; d_gene: NA; CDR3aa: CASSLGGTPYEQYF; CDR3nt: TGTGCCAGCAGCTTGGGGGGGACCCCCTACGAGCAGTACTTC
j_gene: TRBJ2-7; v_gene: TRBV11-2; abundance: NA; len: 12; d_gene: NA; CDR3aa: CASTSGGAEQYF; CDR3nt: TGTGCCAGCACCTCTGGAGGTGCCGAGCAGTACTTC
j_gene: TRBJ2-7; v_gene: TRBV18; abundance: NA; len: 14; d_gene: NA; CDR3aa: CASSPPGARNEQYF; CDR3nt: TGTGCCAGCTCACCCCCCGGGGCGCGGAACGAGCAGTACTTC
j_gene: TRBJ2-1; v_gene: TRBV7-9; abundance: once; len: 15; d_gene: TRBD1; CDR3aa: CASSLGSRGLNEQFF; CDR3nt: TGTGCCAGCAGCTTAGGTTCCAGGGGGCTGAATGAGCAGTTCTTC
j_gene: TRBJ2-7; v_gene: TRBV6-4; abundance: NA; len: 13; d_gene: NA; CDR3aa: CASSIRPGNEQYF; CDR3nt: TGTGCCAGCAGTATAAGACCGGGGAACGAGCAGTACTTC
j_gene: TRBJ2-5; v_gene: TRBV7-9; abundance: NA; len: 14; d_gene: TRBD2; CDR3aa: CASSQRTSAETQYF; CDR3nt: TGTGCCAGCAGCCAGAGGACTAGCGCGGAGACCCAGTACTTC
j_gene: TRBJ2-7; v_gene: TRBV7-9; abundance: NA; len: 15; d_gene: NA; CDR3aa: CASSPPRQTTYEQYF; CDR3nt: TGTGCCAGCAGCCCCCCCCGGCAGACCACCTACGAGCAGTACTTC
j_gene: TRBJ1-4; v_gene: TRBV6-6; abundance: NA; len: 14; d_gene: NA; CDR3aa: CASSYVATNEKLFF; CDR3nt: TGTGCCAGCAGTTACGTTGCAACTAATGAAAAACTGTTTTTT
j_gene: TRBJ2-1; v_gene: TRBV21-1; abundance: NA; len: 16; d_gene: NA; CDR3aa: CASSNLGQGTYNEQFF; CDR3nt: TGTGCCAGCAGCAATTTGGGACAGGGGACCTACAATGAGCAGTTCTTC
j_gene: TRBJ1-5; v_gene: TRBV18; abundance: NA; len: 16; d_gene: TRBD1; CDR3aa: CASSLKPPTGEMPQHF; CDR3nt: TGTGCCAGCTCACTCAAGCCCCCGACAGGGGAGATGCCCCAGCATTTT
j_gene: TRBJ1-6; v_gene: TRBV7-6; abundance: NA; len: 13; d_gene: NA; CDR3aa: CASGWGGDSPLHF; CDR3nt: TGTGCCAGCGGGTGGGGAGGAGATTCACCCCTCCACTTT
j_gene: TRBJ1-2; v_gene: TRBV7-2; abundance: NA; len: 14; d_gene: TRBD1; CDR3aa: CASRHNRGVDGYTF; CDR3nt: TGTGCCAGCAGACATAACAGGGGCGTGGATGGCTACACCTTC
j_gene: TRBJ2-7; v_gene: TRBV29-1; abundance: NA; len: 12; d_gene: NA; CDR3aa: CSVDDSAYEQYF; CDR3nt: TGCAGCGTAGACGACAGCGCCTACGAGCAGTACTTC
j_gene: TRBJ2-5; v_gene: TRBV5-1; abundance: NA; len: 15; d_gene: NA; CDR3aa: CASSAGAGLLETQYF; CDR3nt: TGCGCCAGCAGCGCAGGGGCAGGGCTTTTGGAGACCCAGTACTTC
j_gene: TRBJ1-4; v_gene: TRBV9; abundance: few; len: 14; d_gene: NA; CDR3aa: CASSEGGTNEKLFF; CDR3nt: TGTGCCAGCAGCGAGGGAGGAACTAATGAAAAACTGTTTTTT
j_gene: TRBJ1-3; v_gene: TRBV29-1; abundance: NA; len: 14; d_gene: NA; CDR3aa: CSVGTREGGNTIYF; CDR3nt: TGCAGCGTTGGGACGAGAGAGGGAGGAAACACCATATATTTT
j_gene: TRBJ1-2; v_gene: TRBV6-1; abundance: NA; len: 15; d_gene: NA; CDR3aa: CASSVGEGRYYGYTF; CDR3nt: TGCGCCAGCAGTGTTGGGGAGGGGCGTTACTATGGCTACACCTTC
j_gene: TRBJ1-6; v_gene: TRBV7-3; abundance: few; len: 17; d_gene: NA; CDR3aa: CASIQLPPVELGSPLHF; CDR3nt: TGTGCCAGCATCCAACTCCCGCCAGTGGAACTAGGATCACCCCTCCACTTT
j_gene: TRBJ1-1; v_gene: TRBV5-1; abundance: few; len: 14; d_gene: NA; CDR3aa: CASSPDTRNTEAFF; CDR3nt: TGCGCCAGCAGCCCGGATACTAGGAACACTGAAGCTTTCTTT
j_gene: TRBJ1-1; v_gene: TRBV18; abundance: NA; len: 15; d_gene: NA; CDR3aa: CASSLEGFMNTEAFF; CDR3nt: TGTGCCAGCTCACTGGAGGGCTTTATGAACACTGAAGCTTTCTTT
j_gene: TRBJ1-3; v_gene: TRBV10-2; abundance: NA; len: 14; d_gene: NA; CDR3aa: CASSLVDAGNTIYF; CDR3nt: TGCGCCAGCAGTCTAGTCGACGCTGGAAACACCATATATTTT
j_gene: TRBJ2-7; v_gene: TRBV13; abundance: NA; len: 15; d_gene: TRBD1; CDR3aa: CASSGQGARFHEQYF; CDR3nt: TGTGCCAGCAGCGGACAGGGGGCGCGATTCCACGAGCAGTACTTC
j_gene: TRBJ2-1; v_gene: TRBV6-4; abundance: NA; len: 15; d_gene: TRBD2; CDR3aa: CASSVLAGAKNEQFF; CDR3nt: TGTGCCAGCAGTGTACTAGCGGGGGCAAAAAATGAGCAGTTCTTC
j_gene: TRBJ2-7; v_gene: TRBV6-5; abundance: NA; len: 16; d_gene: NA; CDR3aa: CASSSLGAGGFYEQYF; CDR3nt: TGTGCCAGCAGTTCCTTAGGGGCCGGAGGTTTTTACGAGCAGTACTTC
j_gene: TRBJ2-6; v_gene: TRBV7-9; abundance: NA; len: 19; d_gene: NA; CDR3aa: CASRPVGAGAKAGANVLTF; CDR3nt: TGTGCCAGCAGGCCGGTGGGGGCAGGGGCGAAAGCTGGGGCCAACGTCCTGACTTTC
j_gene: TRBJ2-1; v_gene: TRBV5-5; abundance: NA; len: 15; d_gene: NA; CDR3aa: CASSLGTAPYNEQFF; CDR3nt: TGTGCCAGCAGCTTGGGGACAGCACCTTACAATGAGCAGTTCTTC
j_gene: TRBJ1-4; v_gene: TRBV7-2; abundance: NA; len: 15; d_gene: TRBD1; CDR3aa: CASSLRGQGNEKLFF; CDR3nt: TGTGCCAGCAGCTTAAGGGGACAGGGAAATGAAAAACTGTTTTTT
j_gene: TRBJ1-6; v_gene: TRBV30; abundance: NA; len: 17; d_gene: NA; CDR3aa: CAWSVRGGRNFNSPLHF; CDR3nt: TGTGCCTGGAGTGTACGCGGTGGGAGAAACTTTAATTCACCCCTCCACTTT
j_gene: TRBJ1-1; v_gene: TRBV6-1; abundance: NA; len: 13; d_gene: NA; CDR3aa: CASRSDGYTEAFF; CDR3nt: TGTGCCAGCAGATCGGACGGTTACACTGAAGCTTTCTTT
j_gene: TRBJ2-1; v_gene: TRBV27; abundance: NA; len: 20; d_gene: TRBD2; CDR3aa: CASSLEGLAGGRNNYNEQFF; CDR3nt: TGTGCCAGCAGTTTAGAAGGTCTAGCGGGGGGGCGGAATAACTACAATGAGCAGTTCTTC
j_gene: TRBJ1-1; v_gene: TRBV5-1; abundance: NA; len: 14; d_gene: NA; CDR3aa: CASSPFGSHTEAFF; CDR3nt: TGCGCCAGCAGCCCTTTCGGATCACACACTGAAGCTTTCTTT
j_gene: TRBJ2-5; v_gene: TRBV5-5; abundance: NA; len: 13; d_gene: NA; CDR3aa: CASSSQGVETQYF; CDR3nt: TGTGCCAGTTCATCTCAGGGAGTGGAGACCCAGTACTTC
j_gene: TRBJ1-3; v_gene: TRBV5-1; abundance: NA; len: 15; d_gene: NA; CDR3aa: CASSLGDYSGNTIYF; CDR3nt: TGCGCCAGCAGCTTGGGGGATTACTCTGGAAACACCATATATTTT
j_gene: TRBJ2-2; v_gene: TRBV7-6; abundance: NA; len: 16; d_gene: TRBD1; CDR3aa: CASSPRGQGASGELFF; CDR3nt: TGTGCCAGCAGCCCCCGCGGACAGGGGGCGAGCGGGGAGCTGTTTTTT
j_gene: TRBJ2-7; v_gene: TRBV6-6; abundance: NA; len: 15; d_gene: TRBD2; CDR3aa: CASSYSTGGAYEQYF; CDR3nt: TGTGCCAGCAGTTACTCGACGGGGGGAGCCTACGAGCAGTACTTC
j_gene: TRBJ2-1; v_gene: TRBV15; abundance: NA; len: 18; d_gene: TRBD2; CDR3aa: CATSRELVAGGKKNEQFF; CDR3nt: TGTGCCACCAGCAGAGAGTTGGTAGCGGGGGGGAAAAAGAATGAGCAGTTCTTC
j_gene: TRBJ1-1; v_gene: TRBV5-5; abundance: NA; len: 14; d_gene: NA; CDR3aa: CASSLRGTDTEAFF; CDR3nt: TGTGCCAGCAGCTTAAGAGGGACGGACACTGAAGCTTTCTTT
j_gene: TRBJ1-2; v_gene: TRBV29-1; abundance: NA; len: 15; d_gene: NA; CDR3aa: CSVDVMAPTNYGYTF; CDR3nt: TGCAGCGTTGATGTAATGGCACCAACTAACTATGGCTACACCTTC
j_gene: TRBJ2-2; v_gene: TRBV4-1; abundance: NA; len: 17; d_gene: TRBD2; CDR3aa: CASSQSLAGGITGELFF; CDR3nt: TGCGCCAGCAGCCAGTCCCTAGCGGGGGGGATCACCGGGGAGCTGTTTTTT
j_gene: TRBJ1-1; v_gene: TRBV30; abundance: once; len: 15; d_gene: TRBD1; CDR3aa: CAWGTGGLWGTEAFF; CDR3nt: TGTGCCTGGGGGACAGGGGGTTTATGGGGCACTGAAGCTTTCTTT
j_gene: TRBJ1-2; v_gene: TRBV4-1; abundance: NA; len: 15; d_gene: NA; CDR3aa: CASSQDSQGNYGYTF; CDR3nt: TGCGCCAGCAGCCAAGATTCGCAGGGGAACTATGGCTACACCTTC
j_gene: TRBJ2-1; v_gene: TRBV7-7; abundance: NA; len: 15; d_gene: NA; CDR3aa: CASSPRDSSYNEQFF; CDR3nt: TGTGCCAGCAGCCCCCGGGACTCTTCCTACAATGAGCAGTTCTTC
j_gene: TRBJ2-7; v_gene: TRBV5-1; abundance: NA; len: 15; d_gene: NA; CDR3aa: CASSSRTVTAYEQYF; CDR3nt: TGCGCCAGCAGCTCTAGAACAGTTACGGCCTACGAGCAGTACTTC
j_gene: TRBJ2-7; v_gene: TRBV13; abundance: NA; len: 14; d_gene: TRBD1; CDR3aa: CASSPGQGWYEQYF; CDR3nt: TGTGCCAGCAGCCCGGGACAGGGGTGGTACGAGCAGTACTTC
j_gene: TRBJ2-5; v_gene: TRBV11-2; abundance: NA; len: 16; d_gene: NA; CDR3aa: CASSLAGGGGKGTQYF; CDR3nt: TGTGCCAGCAGCTTAGCAGGAGGGGGGGGAAAGGGGACCCAGTACTTC